One T cell receptor (beta chain) is described in this entry. Its antigen is currently unknown. The data stem from a study of T cell repertoires in cytomegalovirus infection. Across the study: Public signatures in TCR beta pointed to CMV infection and matching HLA type.

Study outcomes and limitations: In two of eight donors, the top clonotype was HLA-C-restricted CMV-specific. Pooled public TCR beta family frequency picked out CMV carriers with the relevant HLA.

Using its own MiXCR run on the reads, TCRdb lists one record per CDR3 protein. The table has approximately 500,000 distinct CDR3 sequences, more than 15% seen once; the top ten hold 20% to 30%. The CDR3 is 18 amino acids. Germline-derived CDR1 and CDR2 are SGHDT and YYEEEE. V lost 4 bases and J lost 0; bases outside the gene matches: 7. The sequenced sample was CD8+ T cells from PBMCs. The source of this sequence is a human donor in good health (CMV status not recorded). Some clones in this sample may be carry-over from other donors' samples. The rearrangement links TRBV5-6 to TRBJ1-6, with 10 positions matching TRBD1. CDR3 nucleotide sequence: TGTGCCAGCAGCGTAGACAGGGGGCCTAGCTCCTATAATTCACCCCTCCACTTT. Its translation is CASSVDRGPSSYNSPLHF.